The 21 T cell receptor beta chains in this list originate from one sample, sequenced in a study of blood T cell repertoires in COVID-19. The method was immunoSEQ multiplex PCR; TCRdb's version includes in-frame clones alone and lacks a portion of them. This sample has approximately 210,000 clones, with 82% found just once. Sequenced material: PBMCs or T cells enriched from blood (not recorded which). These TCRs come from a middle-aged man who had recovered from COVID-19.

The J gene is TRBJ2-3, the V gene TRBV5-4; 11 positions match TRBD2. Trimming at V came to 4 bases and at J to 0 bases, leaving 1 base not matched to a gene. The CDR3 is 15 amino acids. Germline CDR1 SGHNT, CDR2 YYREEE (reference sequence). The CDR3 region has the DNA TGTGCCAGCAGCCGGACTAGCGGGAGCACAGATACGCAGTATTTT. It specifies CASSRTSGSTDTQYF.

This sequence joins TRBV4-2 and TRBJ2-2, with unresolved D. From germline, CDR1 is LGHNA and CDR2 YNFKEQ. The CDR3 totals 16 residues. V dropped 4 bases and J dropped 5 bases, with 17 bases sitting between them. The CDR3 spells CASSPLENSKTGELFF. Written as DNA, the CDR3 is TGTGCCAGCAGCCCACTTGAGAATAGCAAGACCGGGGAGCTGTTTTTT.

The V and J genes are TRBV10-3 and TRBJ1-1, with 7 bases fitting TRBD1. The CDR3 totals 13 residues. CDR1 ENHRY and CDR2 SYGVKD come from the germline V gene. J was trimmed by 11 bases and V by 0 bases; bases with no gene match: 6. This chain's CDR3 is CAISESGSRGAFF. The CDR3 nucleotides read TGTGCCATCAGTGAGTCCGGGAGCAGGGGGGCTTTCTTT.

The genes are TRBV18 and TRBJ2-1; 9 bases line up with TRBD2. V lost 3 bases, J lost 6 bases, and 9 bases stayed unmatched. Germline V gene lookup returns CDR1 KGHSH and CDR2 LQKENI. The CDR3 has 16 amino acids. CDR3 nucleotide sequence: TGTGCCAGCTCACCGAGATTAGCGGGAGATACCAATGAGCAGTTCTTC. Its protein product is CASSPRLAGDTNEQFF.

This chain uses TRBV11-3 with TRBJ2-5; TRBD1 agrees at 8 bases. Germline CDR1 reads SGHNT; CDR2 reads YENEEA. Losses at the gene ends were 4 bases for V and 5 bases for J; bases not matched to a gene: 3. CDR3 length: 13 amino acids. In DNA, the CDR3 is TGTGCCAGCAGCTACAGGGGGTCCGAGACCCAGTACTTC. Amino acid sequence: CASSYRGSETQYF. The full variable domain, completed using reference TRBV11-3 and TRBJ2-5, is EAGVVQSPRYKIIEKKQPVAFWCNPISGHNTLYWYLQNLGQGPELLIRYENEEAVDDSQLPKDRFSAERLKGVDSTLKIQPAELGDSAVYLCASSYRGSETQYFGPGTRLLVL.

This clone has more than one count but fewer than ten. This chain joins TRBV18 and TRBJ1-2, with 9 bases matching TRBD1. V lost 4 bases and J lost 2; bases outside the gene matches: 11. The CDR3 runs 17 residues. CDR1 is KGHSH and CDR2 is LQKENI in the germline V gene. The CDR3 spells CASSRPGQGGRNYGYTF. The CDR3 DNA is TGTGCCAGCTCACGACCGGGACAGGGTGGTAGAAACTATGGCTACACCTTC.

This clone was counted a few times. J is TRBJ2-5 and V is TRBV4-3; a weak D match, TRBD1 (6 bases). The CDR3 is 16 residues long. Germline V gene lookup returns CDR1 LGHNA and CDR2 YSLEER. Trimming took 0 bases from V and 5 from J, leaving 16 bases between them. Written as DNA, the CDR3 is TGCGCCAGCAGCCAAGAAATTGTGCAGGGGCCGGAGACCCAGTACTTC. Translated: CASSQEIVQGPETQYF.

V and J are TRBV27 and TRBJ1-2; no firm D call. Trimming cost V 3 bases and J 4 bases, with 9 bases left between them. The CDR3 covers 13 residues. Per germline, CDR1 MNHEY and CDR2 SMNVEV (reference sequence). CDR3 DNA: TGTGCCAGCAGTTTCGGGGTTCTCTATGGCTACACCTTC. Protein product: CASSFGVLYGYTF.

This clone was counted between two and nine times. The chain employs TRBV18 and TRBJ1-2; 8 nucleotides match TRBD1. Germline CDR1 reads KGHSH; CDR2 reads LQKENI. The CDR3 sequence is 13 residues long. V dropped 6 bases and J dropped 10; count of bases not matched to a gene: 10. The CDR3 nucleotides are TGTGCCAGCTCTAAGGACAGGGAGGAGAACTACACCTTC. This sequence encodes CASSKDREENYTF. Variable domain in full (rest from reference TRBV18 and TRBJ1-2): NAGVMQNPRHLVRRRGQEARLRCSPMKGHSHVYWYRQLPEEGLKFMVYLQKENIIDESGMPKERFSAEFPKEGPSILRIQQVVRGDSAAYFCASSKDREENYTFGSGTRLTVV.

This chain connects TRBV4-2 to TRBJ2-2; D ambiguous. Germline V gives CDR1 LGHNA, CDR2 YNFKEQ. V lost 5 bases and J lost 4, with 11 bases in between. This CDR3 is 14 amino acids long. The DNA for the CDR3 is TGTGCCAGCAGCTACAATATTGGCACCGGGGAGCTGTTTTTT. Its protein product is CASSYNIGTGELFF.

Here the CDR3 DNA reads TGTGCCAGTAGTATGGGACTAGCGGGAGGGCCACACGAGCAGTACTTC. This codes for CASSMGLAGGPHEQYF. The chain carries TRBV19 and TRBJ2-7, with TRBD2 matching over 16 bases. The CDR3 is made up of 16 amino acids. Germline V lookup: CDR1 LNHDA, CDR2 SQIVND (reference sequence). Trimming cost V 3 bases and J 5 bases; bases outside gene matches: 4.

A few counts support this clone. The chain joins TRBV6-5 to TRBJ1-3, with a possible D match to TRBD1 (6 bases). Germline V lookup: CDR1 MNHEY, CDR2 SVGAGI. Trimming shortened V by 5 bases and J by 4 bases, and 12 bases separated the two germline ends. The CDR3 runs to 14 residues. The CDR3 DNA sequence: TGTGCCAGCAGTCACAGGGCAAAGGGAAACACCATATATTTT. Translated: CASSHRAKGNTIYF.

This chain connects TRBV29-1 to TRBJ2-1, with TRBD2 identical over 9 bases. Trimming took 5 bases from V and 8 from J; bases not matched to a gene: 10. The germline V gene encodes CDR1 SQVTM and CDR2 ANQGSEA. This CDR3 spans 14 amino acids. CDR3 amino acids: CSVTGGRASDEQFF. CDR3 DNA sequence: TGCAGCGTTACCGGCGGGAGGGCCTCGGATGAGCAGTTCTTC.

The rearrangement links TRBV5-5 to TRBJ1-2, with a tentative D call TRBD1 (5 bases). V lost 7 bases to trimming and J lost 0 bases, with 13 bases between them. Germline V CDR1 and CDR2: SGHKS, YYEKEE (reference sequence). This CDR3 has 14 residues. CDR3 nucleotides: TGTGCCAGCCAAGGGGCTACGTCTAACTATGGCTACACCTTC. Translating it yields CASQGATSNYGYTF.

This clone has only a few counts. The chain carries TRBV2 and TRBJ2-1, with D possibly TRBD2 on 6 matching bases. Germline V gene sequence: CDR1 SNHLY, CDR2 FYNNEI. V lost 4 bases to trimming and J lost 4 bases, with 8 bases between them. This CDR3 has 13 residues. DNA of the CDR3: TGTGCCAGCAGTGCGGGGACTTACAATGAGCAGTTCTTC. Its translation: CASSAGTYNEQFF.

The genes are TRBV7-2 and TRBJ2-1; D gene unclear. V was clipped by 5 bases and J by 5 bases, with 4 bases between them. Germline CDR1 is SGHTA and CDR2 is FQGNSA. The CDR3 is 11 amino acids. In nucleotides, the CDR3 is TGTGCCAGCAGCCAAAACAATGAGCAGTTCTTC. Protein sequence: CASSQNNEQFF.

The CDR3 coding sequence is TGTGCCAGCAGTTCCGTGGGACAGGGGGCCGGTAACGAGCAGTACTTC. Translating gives CASSSVGQGAGNEQYF. The chain has TRBV28 and TRBJ2-7; 12 bases align to TRBD1. The junction had 9 bases not matched to a gene; V was cut back by 4 bases and J by 5 bases. Germline lookup yields CDR1 MDHEN and CDR2 SYDVKM. This CDR3 has 16 residues.

The chain is built from TRBV2 and TRBJ1-3; possible D gene TRBD1, 6 bases. Trimming stripped 3 bases from V and 1 base from J, with 16 bases between. This CDR3 is 17 amino acids long. The germline CDR1 and CDR2 sequences are SNHLY and FYNNEI. CDR3 coding DNA: TGTGCCAGCAGTGATTTTTCTCGGGGGGCATCTGGAAACACCATATATTTT. Its translation is CASSDFSRGASGNTIYF.

The count of this clone is one. J is TRBJ2-7 and V is TRBV30, with D possibly matching TRBD2 (7 bases). CDR3 length equals 14 residues. In germline, CDR1 is GTSNPN, CDR2 SVGIG (reference sequence). V was trimmed by 0 bases and J by 2 bases, leaving 11 bases between them. Written as DNA, the CDR3 is TGTGCCTGGAGTGTAGGGGGGGCGACCTACGAGCAGTACTTC. It is translated as CAWSVGGATYEQYF.

The chain's CDR3 is CASSLSHRTNEKLFF. CDR3 nucleotide sequence: TGTGCCAGCAGTTTATCCCACAGAACTAATGAAAAACTGTTTTTT. The chain employs TRBV27 and TRBJ1-4; no definite D call. V lost 0 bases to trimming and J lost 1 base, with 6 bases between them. Per the germline V gene, CDR1 is MNHEY and CDR2 is SMNVEV (reference sequence). The CDR3 runs 15 residues.

V is TRBV4-3 and J is TRBJ1-6; a weak D match, TRBD1 (5 bases). Germline CDR1 reads LGHNA; CDR2 reads YSLEER. This CDR3 region has 16 residues. V lost 0 bases, J lost 6 bases, and 12 bases lay in between. The CDR3 region has the DNA TGCGCCAGCAGCCAAGATTTAGGGGCAGTTAATTCACCCCTCCACTTT. It codes for CASSQDLGAVNSPLHF.